These 27 T cell receptor beta chains share one sample of origin, sequenced in a study of blood T cell repertoires in COVID-19. Data came from immunoSEQ multiplex PCR; TCRdb stores just in-frame clones and leaves some out. The repertoire holds about 16,000 clones, with less than 90% as singletons. The sample taken for sequencing was peripheral blood. The receptors were gathered from a man in his sixties with acute or convalescent COVID-19.

This rearrangement joins TRBV5-1 to TRBJ2-7, with D unresolved. V was cut by 1 base and J by 1 base, with 6 bases left in between. Germline values: CDR1 SGHRS, CDR2 YFSETQ. CDR3 length: 13 amino acids. The CDR3 DNA is TGCGCCAGCAGCTTGTTCGCGTCCTACGAGCAGTACTTC. Protein product: CASSLFASYEQYF. The variable domain in full, completed from reference TRBV5-1 and TRBJ2-7, reads KAGVTQTPRYLIKTRGQQVTLSCSPISGHRSVSWYQQTPGQGLQFLFEYFSETQRNKGNFPGRFSGRQFSNSRSEMNVSTLELGDSALYLCASSLFASYEQYFGPGTRLTVT.

This clone was seen just once. The chain couples TRBV9 to TRBJ2-7, with D maybe TRBD2 (6 bases). Trimming removed 0 bases from V and 3 bases from J, with 16 bases in between. The CDR3 covers 16 residues. CDR1 is SGDLS, CDR2 YYNGEE, per germline. CDR3: CASSVAGNSGLYEQYF. The CDR3 nucleotides read TGTGCCAGCAGCGTAGCTGGTAATAGCGGCCTCTACGAGCAGTACTTC.

V gene TRBV30 combines with J gene TRBJ1-1; possible D gene TRBD1, 6 bases. Germline-derived CDR1 and CDR2 are GTSNPN and SVGIG (reference sequence). Trimming took off 5 bases at V and 2 bases at J, with 18 bases between the two ends. CDR3 length: 15 amino acids. CDR3 nucleotides: TGTGCCTGGGTCGGGGGGGCTGGAGGAAACACTGAAGCTTTCTTT. The encoded protein is CAWVGGAGGNTEAFF.

The V gene is TRBV7-9, the J gene TRBJ2-1; TRBD2 matches 10 bases. Germline V gene lookup returns CDR1 SEHNR and CDR2 FQNEAQ (reference sequence). CDR3 length equals 14 residues. V shed 6 bases, J shed 8 bases, and the junction held 7 bases outside the gene matches. CDR3: CASRAGGPIYEQFF. The CDR3 nucleotides are TGTGCCAGCAGAGCGGGAGGGCCAATTTATGAGCAGTTCTTC.

CDR3 sequence reads: CASSTGQGVDQPQHF. CDR3 DNA sequence: TGTGCCAGCAGCACGGGACAGGGGGTGGATCAGCCCCAGCATTTT. The chain carries TRBV5-6 and TRBJ1-5; TRBD1 matches 11 bases. Germline-derived CDR1 and CDR2 are SGHDT and YYEEEE. The CDR3 spans 15 residues. With V trimmed by 4 bases and J by 5 bases, 5 bases remained unmatched. Full variable domain (missing parts from reference TRBV5-6 and TRBJ1-5): DAGVTQSPTHLIKTRGQQVTLRCSPKSGHDTVSWYQQALGQGPQFIFQYYEEEERQRGNFPDRFSGHQFPNYSSELNVNALLLGDSALYLCASSTGQGVDQPQHFGDGTRLSIL.

This chain connects TRBV7-3 to TRBJ2-3, with a tentative D call TRBD2 (7 bases). The germline gives CDR1 SGHTA, CDR2 FQGTGA. This CDR3 is 17 amino acids long. V was trimmed by 0 bases and J by 2 bases, leaving 15 bases between them. The CDR3 loop is CASSLTVGGALTDTQYF. The CDR3 nucleotides read TGTGCCAGCAGCTTAACAGTGGGGGGGGCCCTCACAGATACGCAGTATTTT.

As DNA, the CDR3 is TGTGCCAGCAGCCCTCAGGGAACCGGGAACACCATATATTTT. Amino acid sequence: CASSPQGTGNTIYF. The chain has TRBV5-4 and TRBJ1-3, with a possible D match to TRBD1 (5 bases). CDR3 length: 14 amino acids. Germline V gives CDR1 SGHNT, CDR2 YYREEE (reference sequence). Trimming shortened V by 4 bases and J by 7 bases, and 15 bases separated the two germline ends.

This chain's CDR3 is CASGTGIYEQYF. DNA for the CDR3: TGTGCCAGCGGGACAGGTATTTACGAGCAGTACTTC. The gene calls are TRBV28 and TRBJ2-7; 8 bases are shared with TRBD1. Germline CDR1 MDHEN, CDR2 SYDVKM. The CDR3 contains 12 residues. V lost 8 bases to trimming and J lost 4 bases; unmatched junction nucleotides: 4.

The J gene is TRBJ1-3, the V gene TRBV27; no definite D call. Germline CDR1 MNHEY, CDR2 SMNVEV (reference sequence). Trimming removed 2 bases from V and 4 bases from J, with 12 bases in between. CDR3 length: 15 residues. For the CDR3, the DNA is TGTGCCAGCAGTTTACCCGGAGGGCCAGGAAACACCATATATTTT. Amino acid sequence: CASSLPGGPGNTIYF.

V is TRBV5-1 and J is TRBJ2-1, with 10 bases matching TRBD2. Germline V lookup: CDR1 SGHRS, CDR2 YFSETQ. There are 16 residues in the CDR3. Trimming took 4 bases from V and 0 from J; bases not matched to a gene: 4. CDR3 region: CASSRTSGGSYNEQFF. In nucleotides, the CDR3 is TGCGCCAGCAGCAGGACTAGCGGAGGCTCCTACAATGAGCAGTTCTTC. Supplemented by reference TRBV5-1 and TRBJ2-1, the full variable domain reads KAGVTQTPRYLIKTRGQQVTLSCSPISGHRSVSWYQQTPGQGLQFLFEYFSETQRNKGNFPGRFSGRQFSNSRSEMNVSTLELGDSALYLCASSRTSGGSYNEQFFGPGTRLTVL.

This chain uses TRBV27 with TRBJ1-2; possibly TRBD1 for D (5 bases). The CDR3 is 15 amino acids. V lost 4 bases to trimming and J lost 2 bases, with 14 bases between them. The germline CDR1 and CDR2 sequences are MNHEY and SMNVEV (reference sequence). CDR3 coding DNA: TGTGCCAGCAGTTCCTCCTTGGGGGGGAACTATGGCTACACCTTC. Amino acids: CASSSSLGGNYGYTF.

V gene TRBV2 combines with J gene TRBJ1-1; D might be TRBD1 (5 bases). This CDR3 contains 16 residues. Germline loops: CDR1 SNHLY, CDR2 FYNNEI. V lost 5 bases, J lost 1 base, and 17 bases lay in between. CDR3 residues: CASSPHSRARNTEAFF. The CDR3 DNA follows: TGTGCCAGCAGTCCTCATTCCAGGGCGCGGAACACTGAAGCTTTCTTT.

The chain carries TRBV3-1 (or the pseudogene TRBV3-2) and TRBJ2-3, with D perhaps matching TRBD1 (5 bases). V lost 4 bases and J lost 7, with 9 bases in between. Germline loops: CDR1 LGHDT, CDR2 YNNKEL (reference sequence). The CDR3 is 12 amino acids. The CDR3 region has the DNA TGTGCCAGCAGCCGACAGAGCAATACGCAGTATTTT. Amino acid sequence: CASSRQSNTQYF.

The rearrangement joins TRBV30 to TRBJ2-3, with 7 positions matching TRBD2. Germline assignment: CDR1 GTSNPN and CDR2 SVGIG (reference sequence). With 0 bases clipped from V and 2 bases from J, the junction kept 5 bases outside the gene matches. This CDR3 has 15 amino acids. DNA of the CDR3: TGTGCCTGGAGTGTACATGCGGGAGTCACAGATACGCAGTATTTT. Translated: CAWSVHAGVTDTQYF.

The genes are TRBV30 and TRBJ1-2; no clear D gene. Between the trimmed V and J ends, which lost 0 bases and 9 bases, there was a span of 17 bases. CDR3 length: 14 residues. Germline CDR1 and CDR2: GTSNPN and SVGIG (reference sequence). Here the CDR3 reads CAWSVAHGLSSYTF. Written as DNA, the CDR3 is TGTGCCTGGAGTGTGGCTCACGGACTTTCTAGCTACACCTTC.

This clone has only one observation. The V gene is TRBV10-3, the J gene TRBJ1-2; no firm D call. This CDR3 has 15 amino acids. CDR1 is ENHRY and CDR2 is SYGVKD in the germline V gene. V was shortened by 3 bases and J by 6 bases, with 17 bases between the two germline ends. The chain's CDR3 is CAISEDRGVVNGYTF. The DNA of the CDR3 is TGTGCCATCAGTGAAGATAGAGGAGTAGTGAATGGCTACACCTTC.

This clone was recorded once. This chain joins TRBV4-1 and TRBJ2-7; 8 bases match TRBD2. This CDR3 has 16 residues. Trimming cost V 0 bases and J 1 base; bases outside gene matches: 5. Per the germline V gene, CDR1 is MGHRA and CDR2 is YSYEKL. The DNA for the CDR3 is TGCGCCAGCAGCCAAGATTCCAGCGGGAGATCCTACGAGCAGTACTTC. This gives the protein CASSQDSSGRSYEQYF.

The chain joins TRBV18 to TRBJ2-7; the D gene is possibly TRBD2 (6 bases). The V gene's germline CDR1 is KGHSH and CDR2 LQKENI. Trimming pared 2 bases from V and 2 bases from J, leaving 10 bases between. The CDR3 runs to 14 residues. CDR3 in DNA: TGTGCCAGCTCACCAGATGGACTACCCTACGAGCAGTACTTC. As protein: CASSPDGLPYEQYF.

J is TRBJ2-5 and V is TRBV28; TRBD1 matches at 8 bases. Per germline, CDR1 MDHEN and CDR2 SYDVKM. With V trimmed by 3 bases and J by 2 bases, 5 bases remained unmatched. The CDR3 totals 15 residues. The CDR3 loop is CASSFLQGGQETQYF. Here the CDR3 DNA reads TGTGCCAGCAGTTTCTTACAGGGGGGTCAAGAGACCCAGTACTTC.

This clone was observed a single time. The V and J genes are TRBV19 and TRBJ2-5, with D possibly TRBD2 on 7 matching bases. The V gene lost 3 bases and the J gene lost 1 base, with 15 bases spanning the gap. Per germline, CDR1 LNHDA and CDR2 SQIVND (reference sequence). The CDR3 spans 16 residues. DNA for the CDR3: TGTGCCAGTAGTATCCGCGGGGGCCTCCTCCAAGAGACCCAGTACTTC. It translates to CASSIRGGLLQETQYF.

The chain uses TRBV15 and TRBJ1-4; tentative D call: TRBD1 (5 bases). Germline V gene lookup returns CDR1 LNHNV and CDR2 YYDKDF (reference sequence). Trimming shortened V by 2 bases and J by 8 bases, and 21 bases separated the two germline ends. This CDR3 has 17 amino acids. CDR3 sequence reads: CATSRRKGSGPSEKLFF. The CDR3 DNA follows: TGTGCCACCAGCAGACGAAAAGGGTCAGGGCCTTCCGAAAAACTGTTTTTT.

This clone was detected only a few times. The rearrangement uses TRBV5-4 and TRBJ1-6; 7 bases line up with TRBD1. Trimming at V came to 9 bases and at J to 6 bases, leaving 18 bases not matched to a gene. The CDR3 loop spans 17 amino acids. Germline V gene lookup returns CDR1 SGHNT and CDR2 YYREEE (reference sequence). The CDR3 reads CATVRQGGGGVNSPLHF. CDR3 nucleotides: TGTGCCACCGTAAGACAGGGCGGCGGCGGGGTTAATTCACCCCTCCACTTT.

The rearrangement joins TRBV4-1 to TRBJ2-1; D ambiguous. This CDR3 comprises 19 residues. Germline-derived CDR1 and CDR2 are MGHRA and YSYEKL. The V gene lost 1 base and the J gene lost 1 base, with 20 bases spanning the gap. The CDR3 loop is CASSQGPQVQILSYNEQFF. DNA for the CDR3: TGCGCCAGCAGCCAAGGGCCCCAAGTCCAGATCCTTTCCTACAATGAGCAGTTCTTC.

This rearrangement joins TRBV7-2 to TRBJ1-2; D gene uncertain. Trimming took off 2 bases at V and 5 bases at J, with 9 bases between the two ends. The CDR3 length is 13 residues. Germline V gene lookup returns CDR1 SGHTA and CDR2 FQGNSA. CDR3 sequence: CASSLHSSYGYTF. The CDR3, as DNA: TGTGCCAGCAGCTTACACAGCTCGTATGGCTACACCTTC.

This sequence joins TRBV27 and TRBJ1-2; 8 bases agree with TRBD1. Germline V CDR1 and CDR2: MNHEY, SMNVEV (reference sequence). Trimming removed 5 bases from V and 7 bases from J; junction bases left unmatched: 6. The CDR3 extends over 13 amino acids. Here the CDR3 reads CASSVTGVGGYTF. The CDR3 DNA reads as TGTGCCAGCAGTGTGACAGGGGTGGGTGGCTACACCTTC.

The V and J genes are TRBV9 and TRBJ2-3, with D uncertain. CDR3 length: 18 amino acids. V lost 0 bases to trimming and J lost 0 bases, with 17 bases between them. Germline V lookup: CDR1 SGDLS, CDR2 YYNGEE. The CDR3 nucleotides are TGTGCCAGCAGCGTAGGAGGCAAACCCTTTACTAGCACAGATACGCAGTATTTT. Its translation: CASSVGGKPFTSTDTQYF.

The chain joins TRBV29-1 to TRBJ1-1; D not certain. This CDR3 contains 15 residues. Per germline, CDR1 SQVTM and CDR2 ANQGSEA. V was cut by 4 bases and J by 1 base, with 16 bases left in between. CDR3 nucleotides: TGCAGCGTTGTCCCTCAGCGGTCCGGGAACACTGAAGCTTTCTTT. Translated, it gives CSVVPQRSGNTEAFF.